The rows below give T cell receptor beta chains drawn from one sample of a study of post-analysis software for immune sequencing data. TCRdb analysed the PCR reads with MiXCR anew, one entry per CDR3 protein. The sample lists some 500,000 distinct CDR3 sequences; 45% were seen once. The sample comprised blood. The source of these receptors is a girl between 5 and 17 years old with multiple sclerosis. CDR3s include the opening cysteine and the closing phenylalanine or tryptophan. D genes are given only for firm matches. Some rows mark clone size as missing; the rest say once, few, many or name a class of expanded clone.

cdr3_nt	cdr3_aa	clone_size	j_call	d_call	v_call
TGCAGCGTTGAACAGGACACGGAGACCCAGTACTTC	CSVEQDTETQYF	many	TRBJ2-5	-	TRBV29-1
TGTGCCAGCAGTGTCGACAGACTCTCCTACAATGAGCAGTTCTTC	CASSVDRLSYNEQFF	-	TRBJ2-1	-	TRBV27
TGCAGTGCTAGTCTGGGGGACACCTTC	CSASLGDTF	few	TRBJ1-2	-	TRBV20-1
TGCGCCAACAGCTTTGAGCAAGAGACCCAGTACTTC	CANSFEQETQYF	-	TRBJ2-5	-	TRBV5-1
TGTGCCAGCAGAGTCAGACCGGGGACTGGTAAGGAGACCCAGTACTTC	CASRVRPGTGKETQYF	few	TRBJ2-5	-	TRBV6-1
TGCAGTGCTAGAGCGGGTCGTTCGGCCATCGGGACCCAGTACTTC	CSARAGRSAIGTQYF	-	TRBJ2-5	-	TRBV20-1
TGTGCCAGCAGTATGACAGGGGGCTGGGAGCAGTACTTC	CASSMTGGWEQYF	-	TRBJ2-7	TRBD1	TRBV28
TGTGCCACCAGCAGAGTGGACAGGGGGCAAAACGAGCAGTACTTC	CATSRVDRGQNEQYF	few	TRBJ2-7	TRBD1	TRBV15
TGTGCCACGGGCAGGGGACCGGGGGAGCAGTACTTC	CATGRGPGEQYF	-	TRBJ2-5	-	TRBV11-2
TGTGCCAGCAGCCCACATACGCTAGGGCACGTCCCTAACTATGGCTACACCTTC	CASSPHTLGHVPNYGYTF	few	TRBJ1-2	-	TRBV7-9
TGTGCCAGCAGCTACCCCCAGACAGGCGGGTATGGCTACACCTTC	CASSYPQTGGYGYTF	-	TRBJ1-2	-	TRBV7-2
TGCAGTGCTCTGTCGCGGGAGGGCCGTTTAGATACGCAGTATTTT	CSALSREGRLDTQYF	few	TRBJ2-3	TRBD2	TRBV20-1
TGCAGTGTCCGGACGGGGAGACCAGAAGCTTTCTTT	CSVRTGRPEAFF	-	TRBJ1-1	-	TRBV20-1
TGCAGCGCTACAGGGGTTGTCACAGATACGCAGTATTTT	CSATGVVTDTQYF	few	TRBJ2-3	TRBD1	TRBV29-1
TGCGCCAGCAGCCAAGGTCCCTCCCTAGCGGGGGTAAGGAATGAGCAGTTCTTC	CASSQGPSLAGVRNEQFF	many	TRBJ2-1	TRBD2	TRBV4-1
TGCAGCGTCCTAGCGGGAGGGTACAATGAGCAGTTCTTC	CSVLAGGYNEQFF	few	TRBJ2-1	TRBD2	TRBV29-1
TGCAGTGCCGATGAGGGGTTAAGTTGGGAGCAGTACTTC	CSADEGLSWEQYF	few	TRBJ2-7	-	TRBV20-1
TGCGCCAGCAGCTTGTTCCCCGGGGGGGCCCTTCAAGAGACCCAGTACTTC	CASSLFPGGALQETQYF	-	TRBJ2-5	TRBD2	TRBV5-1
TGCGCCAGCAGTTCCACTAGCGGGAAGAGTGAGCAGTACTTC	CASSSTSGKSEQYF	-	TRBJ2-7	TRBD2	TRBV5-1
TGCAGTGCGAAGATGGATACGCAGTATTTT	CSAKMDTQYF	-	TRBJ2-3	-	TRBV20-1
TGTGCCAGCAGCCTAGGACCGAGATACGAAGAGCAGTACTTC	CASSLGPRYEEQYF	-	TRBJ2-7	-	TRBV25-1
TGTGCCAGCAGGGTAGCGGGAGAGACCTACTCGAGACAGGGCGATGAGCAGTTCTTC	CASRVAGETYSRQGDEQFF	-	TRBJ2-1	TRBD2	TRBV12-3/TRBV12-4